This TCR beta chain was observed in a study of cytomegalovirus exposure and HLA in healthy donors (dated by TCRdb to between 2016 and 2019). As for the study more broadly: An earlier analysis of under 600 of the donors reported about 250 Gb of sequence data and 100 million to 130 million unique TCR beta sequences from roughly 200 million T cells. About 300 gigabases of sequencing data and 75 million to 85 million unique TCR sequences made up an early release that covered around 640 HLA-typed donors. The genetic ancestry cluster associated with self-reported Caucasian donors included 70% to 85% of the roughly 380 genotyped donors. The study aimed to test whether signatures of past pathogen exposure could be identified by cataloging public T cell receptors. The T cell repertoires of 670 or so subjects were profiled by immunosequencing and related to cytomegalovirus serostatus. Besides the first cohort of 550 to 750 subjects, a separate validation cohort made up of roughly 130 different subjects was used. High-throughput TCR immunosequencing, statistical association of individual TCRs with disease status, and machine learning were combined to predict cytomegalovirus infection status. In a later analysis, previously published TCR beta repertoires from some 640 donors were re-analyzed and high-resolution HLA genotyping was added so that TCR occurrence patterns could be studied. In the later analysis, no new phenotypic data were used to find candidate immune exposures; instead, reliance was placed on TCR beta sequences and their occurrence across donors. To decide whether each TCR beta V gene segment behaved as functional or pseudogenic, an earlier analysis of some 580 of the donors relied on high-throughput TCR beta sequencing. Alongside the repertoire data, information on donor age, sex, ethnicity and CMV serostatus was compiled. Genome-wide SNP genotypes for about 65% of the roughly 700 donors were used in a later genetic analysis, which treated that subset as a discovery cohort. All discovery cohort repertoires had been generated using a single sequencing platform. HLA typing included class I and class II loci at four-digit resolution. The number of typed donors differed by locus: about 629-630 for A, B, C, DRB1 and DQB1; approximately 530 for DQA1; approximately 600 for DPA1; and about 450 for DPB1. Several DR-DQ haplotypes were treated as single units for association and clustering because of strong linkage in the cohort. Among 398 genotyped donors of the cohort, an average of around 250,000 unique TCR beta nucleotide sequences was sequenced per donor, of which about 18% were non-productive.

In the case of this clone: Its recognized antigen is unknown.

Overall results and qualifications from the work: When HLA alleles, especially DR and DQ, strongly co-occurred, attributing TCR associations to individual alleles was difficult. Immune exposure information for the cohort was limited to CMV serostatus. In a later analysis, TCR association rates were found to vary across HLA loci, with the most associated TCRs seen for DRB1 alleles and the fewest for HLA-C alleles. In a later analysis, HLA-associated TCR beta chains showed more clonal expansion and lower generation probabilities than non-associated chains that were equally common. A later analysis found that most CMV-associated TCR beta chains appeared HLA-restricted, with HLA associations seemingly driven largely by CMV exposure. Because HLA typing was unavailable for some donors at each locus, only the typed subset was used in association tests. Most TCR sequences were seen in very few donors, while some public TCRs were found in many individuals. A further reported finding was that TCR beta sequences accurately predicted the HLA-A and HLA-B alleles for most subjects in the first cohort. The earlier analysis of 450 to 700 of the donors excluded some 15 rarely observed V segments, including chromosome 9 orphons, because counts were too low. According to the authors, the approach could potentially be generalized to other disease states and immunological phenotypes. In a later genetic analysis, fewer N-insertions in productive TCRs were reported among donors in an Asian-associated ancestry cluster than the approximately 670-donor mean. Broadly in line with IMGT annotations, most TCR beta V segments showed up in productive rearrangements about 87% or about 30% of the time in an earlier analysis of 587 of the donors. A few of the identified cytomegalovirus-associated TCR beta chains were confirmed in vitro to be specific for cytomegalovirus antigens. A later genetic analysis associated a missense DCLRE1C variant with V-gene and J-gene trimming of TCR beta chains, and an independent cohort replicated the association. The classifier was reported to diagnose cytomegalovirus status with high specificity and sensitivity in both the original cohort and the validation cohort. Correlated functional status among segregating V segments might be attributable to linkage disequilibrium, but an unknown experimental factor could not be ruled out. A later analysis associated 16,951 TCR beta sequences with specific HLA alleles at a false discovery rate of 0.05. The cohort was sequenced for TCR beta chains only, and without alpha or paired-chain data the features that could be detected were limited. Sequencing depth was assumed to be roughly uniform across donors in the presence/absence analyses, though that assumption may not hold. The study gave a list of some 150 TCR beta chains associated with cytomegalovirus. According to a later analysis, parvovirus B19, influenza, CMV and Epstein-Barr virus appeared linked to several top co-occurrence clusters. The sequencing pipeline was judged likely to have produced a cluster of highly shared sequence variants as a technical artifact. The 87-base-pair reads could not distinguish some IMGT-functional V segments, including TRBV6-2 and TRBV6-3, so those segments were excluded.

From the germline V gene (reference sequence), CDR1 is SGHKS and CDR2 is YYEKEE. From its cysteine to its phenylalanine, the CDR3 spans 16 amino acids. Kept here is only the CDR3 DNA, which spans 48 bases and is read in frame from base 1. V drops 4 bases and J drops 4 bases, leaving 18 bases in between. The cohort was made up of about 610 healthy bone marrow donors. At the time of sampling, all cohort members were nominally healthy, though unrecorded immune exposures were likely present. The donor tested CMV seronegative and was one of the 352 seronegative cohort members. A peripheral blood sample was collected from each donor, and TCR beta sequencing was performed on peripheral blood mononuclear cells. The Qiagen DNeasy Blood Extraction Kit was used to extract genomic DNA from the blood cell samples. The protocol used for the library was the immunoSEQ multiplex PCR assay. For the multiplex PCR, a mixture combining 60 forward primers for TCR Vbeta segments and 13 reverse primers for TCR Jbeta segments was used. Amplification of the CDR3 region of rearranged TCR beta genes was performed with a multiplex PCR assay on genomic DNA. The Illumina HiSeq System was used to sequence the amplified TCR beta libraries as 87-base-pair reads. As for the original processing: Across the 666 repertoires, a later analysis counted some 81 million unique TCR beta chains, 9.5 million to 13 million of which were shared by at least two donors. Raw reads were error-corrected and collapsed into unique sequences with a nearest-neighbor algorithm that merged closely related sequences to remove PCR and sequencing errors. Alignment of CDR3 sequences to IMGT reference sequences was used to assign V, D and J gene segments. Each retained sequence needed at least a six-nucleotide match to both a V gene segment and a J gene segment. A rearrangement was called productive if the CDR3 had no stop codons and remained in frame with V and J, and every other rearrangement was called non-productive. Following IMGT convention, CDR3 was defined as the stretch from the second conserved V-encoded cysteine up to the conserved J-encoded phenylalanine. The earlier analysis of roughly 590 of the donors excluded sequences that lacked an unambiguous match to a single V gene segment. In an earlier analysis of around 590 of the donors, a V segment was called functional when productive rearrangements were above 56.7%, and segregating when the standard deviation between donors exceeded 5%. To diagnose cytomegalovirus status from the catalog of TCR beta chain sequences, a statistical classification framework was built. In a later analysis, TCR nucleotide sequences were compared against IMGT/GENE-DB human TR gene sequences so that V and J genes could be assigned. Using the TCRdist pipeline, a later analysis assigned CDR3 sequences along with most-parsimonious VDJ recombination scenarios. In a later analysis, each TCR beta chain was defined by its CDR3 amino acid sequence together with its V-gene family, and reads without a unique V-gene family were excluded. In a later analysis, 550 to 650 highly shared, low-generation-probability nucleotide sequences were removed to address suspected cross-contamination and a sequencing artifact. A later analysis calculated a clonal expansion index for each public chain from normalized within-repertoire ranks of inferred template counts. A later analysis computed generation probabilities with a VDJ recombination model fitted to out-of-frame rearrangements, and checked the results against IGoR. In a later analysis, hypergeometric tests were used to score TCR-TCR, TCR-HLA and TCR-CMV co-occurrence, with a repertoire-size bias correction applied to TCR pairs. A later analysis estimated false discovery rates by permuting HLA or CMV assignments 20 times. In a later analysis, co-occurring TCRs were grouped using DBSCAN, with TCRdist sequence similarity added in when clustering inside HLA-allele-positive subsets. Repertoires with fewer than 30,000 or more than 120,000 public chains were left out of co-occurrence clustering, as were a handful of repertoires with anomalous nucleotide sharing. This immuneACCESS table, as held by TCRdb, lists in-frame sequences with V and J called but not all clones. Of the missing ones, under half trace to an unresolved V gene in checked studies; the others have no known cause. D and trimming come from the DNA, and the V and J calls and clone size come from that table. This sample's listing comprises about 170,000 clones. Of the sample, around 1.4% is held by the ten largest clones.

This receptor was obtained from a woman in her fifties or sixties in good health and CMV-seronegative. The sample comprised PBMCs. The rearrangement joined TRBV5-5 to TRBJ1-3, with a tentative D gene TRBD1 over 6 matching bases. The CDR3 reads as follows: CASSPLGTGMGNTIYF. The DNA reads as follows: TGTGCCAGCAGCCCTCTAGGCACAGGGATGGGAAACACCATATATTTT.